This T cell receptor beta chain was found in a study of OX40 agonist ivuxolimab in advanced cancers. In the study overall: The mean age was about 61 years, ranging from roughly 23 to 90, with over 70% of participants male. Prior checkpoint blockade (anti-PD-1, anti-PD-L1 or anti-CTLA-4) was permitted; around 40% had it.

Trimming shortened V by 1 base and J by 2 bases, and 4 bases separated the two germline ends. Germline V gives CDR1 SGHVS, CDR2 FQNEAQ. The CDR3 spans 13 residues. Some clones are missing from TCRdb's copy, which holds only in-frame ones; the method was immunoSEQ multiplex PCR. The sample gives roughly 80,000 clones, approximately 85% of which show up once; around 7% is in the top ten. Whole-study findings and limits: Clonal expansion from baseline to week 6 occurred in both CD4+ and CD8+ T cells.

Worth noting for this clone: Its specificity is not known.

The chain couples TRBV7-8 to TRBJ2-3; D gene ambiguous. The input for sequencing was CD4+ or CD8+ T cells sorted from blood, taken in a trial of the OX40 agonist ivuxolimab. This TCR derives from an adult with an advanced solid tumor such as melanoma, head and neck, liver or kidney cancer. CDR3 in amino acids: CASSLGPTDTQYF. The CDR3 region has the DNA TGTGCCAGCAGCTTAGGGCCCACAGATACGCAGTATTTT. The entire variable domain, with the rest obtained from reference TRBV7-8 and TRBJ2-3, is as follows: GAGVSQSPRYKVAKRGQDVALRCDPISGHVSLFWYQQALGQGPEFLTYFQNEAQLDKSGLPSDRFFAERPEGSVSTLKIQRTQQEDSAVYLCASSLGPTDTQYFGPGTRLTVL.